The source of this TCR beta chain is a study of tumor-infiltrating lymphocytes in primary liver carcinoma. With approximately 470 ng total RNA as template and a constant-region primer, TCR beta cDNA was made. Three rounds of nested multiplex PCR with slightly modified ARM-PCR produced TCR beta libraries. Running 10 cycles apiece, the first two PCR rounds relied on TRBV1-TRBV30 forward primers together with a C-beta reverse primer. MiXCR, applied by TCRdb to the multiplex PCR reads, yields one record per CDR3 protein. This table holds around 120,000 distinct CDR3 sequences, approximately 70% found once. The CDR3 covers 15 residues. Trimming removed 6 bases from V and 3 bases from J, with 17 bases in between. The V gene's germline CDR1 is SGHAT and CDR2 FQNNGV. The roughly 17-31 mg bulk tissue piece was not sorted before simultaneous RNA and DNA extraction. This clonotype showed up many times.

The rearrangement uses TRBV11-2 and TRBJ1-2, with D maybe TRBD1 (6 bases). The sequence came from a woman aged 60-75 years with primary liver carcinoma and hepatitis B virus infection. The sample was liver tumor tissue from sampling region 1. Subset meaning: tumor region T1, superior pole. The CDR3 sequence is CASRSTQGTDYGYTF. The DNA of the CDR3 is TGTGCCAGCAGGTCGACACAGGGAACGGACTATGGCTACACCTTC.